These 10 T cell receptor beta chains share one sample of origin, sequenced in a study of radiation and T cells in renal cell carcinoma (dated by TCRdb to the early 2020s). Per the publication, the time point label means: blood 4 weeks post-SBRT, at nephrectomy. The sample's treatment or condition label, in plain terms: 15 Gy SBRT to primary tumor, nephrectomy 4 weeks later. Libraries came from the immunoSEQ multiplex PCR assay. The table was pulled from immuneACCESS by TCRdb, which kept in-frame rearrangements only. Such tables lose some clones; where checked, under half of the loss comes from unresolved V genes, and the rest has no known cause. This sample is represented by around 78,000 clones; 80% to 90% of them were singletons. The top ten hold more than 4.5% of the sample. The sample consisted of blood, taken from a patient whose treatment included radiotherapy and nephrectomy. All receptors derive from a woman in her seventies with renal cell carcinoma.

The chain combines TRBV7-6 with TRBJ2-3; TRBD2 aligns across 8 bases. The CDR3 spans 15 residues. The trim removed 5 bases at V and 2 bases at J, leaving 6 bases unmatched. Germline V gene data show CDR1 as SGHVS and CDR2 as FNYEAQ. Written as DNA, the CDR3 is TGTGCCAGCAGCCTCCGGGGGGGGTTCACAGATACGCAGTATTTT. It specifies CASSLRGGFTDTQYF.

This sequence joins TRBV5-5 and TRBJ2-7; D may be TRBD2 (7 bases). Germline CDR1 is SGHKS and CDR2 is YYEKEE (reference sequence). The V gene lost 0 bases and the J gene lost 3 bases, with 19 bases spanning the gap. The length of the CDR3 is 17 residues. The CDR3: CASSLEWGGPGIYEQYF. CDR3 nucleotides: TGTGCCAGCAGCTTGGAGTGGGGGGGCCCAGGAATCTACGAGCAGTACTTC.

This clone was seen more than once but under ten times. CDR3 sequence (DNA): TGTGCCAGCAGCTCGTACCTGGGGACGGGAACCTACGAGCAGTACTTC. This gives the protein CASSSYLGTGTYEQYF. V is TRBV5-5 and J is TRBJ2-7; the D gene could be TRBD1 or TRBD2 (5 bases each). Between the trimmed V and J ends, which lost 3 bases and 2 bases, there was a span of 18 bases. This CDR3 is built from 16 residues. Germline lookup yields CDR1 SGHKS and CDR2 YYEKEE (reference sequence).

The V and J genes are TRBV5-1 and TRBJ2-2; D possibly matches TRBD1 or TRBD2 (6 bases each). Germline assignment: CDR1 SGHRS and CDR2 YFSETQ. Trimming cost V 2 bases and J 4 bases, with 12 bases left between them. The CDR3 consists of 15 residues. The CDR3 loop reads CASSFKGGGTGELFF. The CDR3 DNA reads TGCGCCAGCAGCTTCAAAGGAGGGGGCACCGGGGAGCTGTTTTTT.

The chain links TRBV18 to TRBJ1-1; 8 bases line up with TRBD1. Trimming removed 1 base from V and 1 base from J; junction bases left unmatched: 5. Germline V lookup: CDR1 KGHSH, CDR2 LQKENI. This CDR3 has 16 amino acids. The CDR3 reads CASSPLVQGGNTEAFF. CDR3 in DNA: TGTGCCAGCTCACCACTGGTACAGGGGGGGAACACTGAAGCTTTCTTT.

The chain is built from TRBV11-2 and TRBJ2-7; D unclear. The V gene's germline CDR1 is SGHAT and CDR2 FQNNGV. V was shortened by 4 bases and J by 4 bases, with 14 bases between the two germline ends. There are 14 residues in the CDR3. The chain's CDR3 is CASSSPPLEYEQYF. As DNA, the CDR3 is TGTGCCAGCAGCTCCCCCCCCTTGGAGTACGAGCAGTACTTC.

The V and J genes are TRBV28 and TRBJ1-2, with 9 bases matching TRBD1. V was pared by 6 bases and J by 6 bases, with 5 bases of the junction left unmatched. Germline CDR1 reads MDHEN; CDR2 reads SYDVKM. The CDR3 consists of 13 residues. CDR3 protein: CASSRQGGNGYTF. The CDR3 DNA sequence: TGTGCCAGCAGCCGACAGGGGGGAAATGGCTACACCTTC.

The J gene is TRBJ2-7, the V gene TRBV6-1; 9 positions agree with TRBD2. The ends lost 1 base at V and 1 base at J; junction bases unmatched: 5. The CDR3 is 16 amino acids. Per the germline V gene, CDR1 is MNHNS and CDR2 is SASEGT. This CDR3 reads CASSEGLAGASYEQYF. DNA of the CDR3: TGTGCCAGCAGTGAAGGTTTAGCGGGGGCGTCCTACGAGCAGTACTTC.

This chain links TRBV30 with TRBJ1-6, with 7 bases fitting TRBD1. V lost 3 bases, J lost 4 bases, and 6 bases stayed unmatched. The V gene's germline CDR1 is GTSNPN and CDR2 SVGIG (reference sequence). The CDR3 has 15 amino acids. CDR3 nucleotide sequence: TGTGCCTGGAGCGCAAAGGGACAGTATAATTCACCCCTCCACTTT. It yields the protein CAWSAKGQYNSPLHF.

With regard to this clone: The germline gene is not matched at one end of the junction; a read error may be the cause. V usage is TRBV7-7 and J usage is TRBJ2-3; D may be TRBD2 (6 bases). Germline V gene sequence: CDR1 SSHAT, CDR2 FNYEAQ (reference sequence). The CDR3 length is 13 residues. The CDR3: CASSLGGTDTQYF. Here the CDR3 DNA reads TGTGCTAGCAGCTTAGGAGGGACAGATACGCAGTATTTT.